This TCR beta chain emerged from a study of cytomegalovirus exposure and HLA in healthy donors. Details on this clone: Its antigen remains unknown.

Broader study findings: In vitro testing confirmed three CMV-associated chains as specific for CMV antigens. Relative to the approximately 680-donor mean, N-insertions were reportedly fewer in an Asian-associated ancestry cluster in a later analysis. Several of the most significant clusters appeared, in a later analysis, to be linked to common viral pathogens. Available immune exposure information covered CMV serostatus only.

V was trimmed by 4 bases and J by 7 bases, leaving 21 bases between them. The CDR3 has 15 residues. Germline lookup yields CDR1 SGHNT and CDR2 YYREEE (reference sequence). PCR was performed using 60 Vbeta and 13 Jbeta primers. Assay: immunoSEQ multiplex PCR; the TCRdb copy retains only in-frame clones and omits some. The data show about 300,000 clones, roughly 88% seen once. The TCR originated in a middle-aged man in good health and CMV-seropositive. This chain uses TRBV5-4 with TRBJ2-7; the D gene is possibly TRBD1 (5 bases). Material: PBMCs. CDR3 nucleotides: TGTGCCAGCAGCCCCTGGGGTCCAGGGTCTGGGGAGCAGTACTTC. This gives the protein CASSPWGPGSGEQYF.